This TCR beta chain was identified during a study of molecular identifiers for immune sequencing clone quantification. Study-level results: Clones that had above 20 RNA copies took up over 99% of effector molecules but under 1% in naive cells. Sizes of clones that are highly expanded could be underestimated (if identical TCR molecules share a barcode).

This clonotype was seen repeatedly, ten times or more. Its antigen is as yet unknown. TCRdb reanalysed the PCR reads using MiXCR and keeps one entry per CDR3 protein. The data hold 400,000 to 600,000 distinct CDR3 sequences, with around 23% observed a single time. With 10%, 30% or 50% of RNA, about 20,000 to 1,100,000 naive CD8 T cells were sequenced. Naive CD8 T cells were picked out by sorting for CD8+CD4-CCR7+CD45RA+. There are 14 residues in the CDR3. With 3 bases removed from V and 0 bases from J, the gap between germline ends came to 4 bases. The germline gives CDR1 SGDLS, CDR2 YYNGEE. This TCR was recovered from a human donor in good health. Some libraries in this study had Jurkat cell RNA spiked in. Sequencing used naive CD8+ T cells from blood, with Jurkat cell RNA spiked in. Specified subset: FACS-sorted CD8+CD4-CCR7+CD45RA+ naive T cells. The chain has TRBV9 and TRBJ2-6; D remains unclear. CDR3 sequence reads: CASSAVSGANVLTF. Here the CDR3 DNA reads TGTGCCAGCAGCGCAGTCTCTGGGGCCAACGTCCTGACTTTC.